This T cell receptor beta chain came from a study of CD8+ T cells in alopecia areata. About the study: Scoring treated patients' severity relied on the percentage of scalp area affected.

The authors extracted RNA and reverse transcribed it into cDNA as the sequencing template. The table came from immunoSEQ multiplex PCR; TCRdb's copy has only in-frame clones and leaves some out. The table includes some 200,000 clones, roughly 64% detected once. General observations from the study: Tofacitinib did not eliminate many expanded lesional clones from scalp or blood. Scalp clonality, together with expanded CD8+ clones among the top 100, fell significantly with tofacitinib.

On this clone: The antigen remains unidentified.

Documented treatment: oral pan-JAK inhibitor, 5-10 mg twice daily. Trimming at V came to 3 bases and at J to 3 bases, leaving 3 bases not matched to a gene. The CDR3 loop spans 16 amino acids. The source is a human donor with alopecia areata. The rearrangement uses TRBV23-1 and TRBJ2-1; 12 bases are a match to TRBD2. TRBV23-1 is annotated as an ORF whose role is uncertain. The sequenced sample was CD4+ T cells sorted from blood, obtained at week 24, from a patient treated with tofacitinib. The CDR3 nucleotides are TGCGCCAGCAGTCACGTGACTAGCGGGGGCTACAATGAGCAGTTCTTC. This sequence encodes CASSHVTSGGYNEQFF.